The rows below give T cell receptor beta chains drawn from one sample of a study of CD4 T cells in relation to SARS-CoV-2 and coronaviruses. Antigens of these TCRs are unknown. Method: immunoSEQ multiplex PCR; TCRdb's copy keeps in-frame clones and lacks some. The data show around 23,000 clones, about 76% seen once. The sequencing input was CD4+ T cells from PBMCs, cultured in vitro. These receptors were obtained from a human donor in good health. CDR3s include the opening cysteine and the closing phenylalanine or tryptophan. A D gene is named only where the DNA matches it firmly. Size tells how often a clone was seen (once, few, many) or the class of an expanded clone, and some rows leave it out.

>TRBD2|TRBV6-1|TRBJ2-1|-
TGTGCCAGCAGTGATAGGACTAGCGGGCACAATGAGCAGTTCTTC
CASSDRTSGHNEQFF
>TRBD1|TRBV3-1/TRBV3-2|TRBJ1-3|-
TGTGCCAGCAGTCGACAGGGGTACGGAAACACCATATATTTT
CASSRQGYGNTIYF
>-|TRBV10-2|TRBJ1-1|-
TGCGCCAGCAGAGCCGGGGAAATGAACACTGAAGCTTTCTTT
CASRAGEMNTEAFF
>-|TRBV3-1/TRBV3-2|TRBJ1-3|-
TGTGCCAGCAGCCAAGGGACGGTTTTCTCTGGAAACACCATATATTTT
CASSQGTVFSGNTIYF
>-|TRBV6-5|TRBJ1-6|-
TGTGCCAGCAGCAGCAGGCGGAACTCACCCCTCCACTTT
CASSSRRNSPLHF
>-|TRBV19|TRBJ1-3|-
TGTGCCAGTAGTCTCAGTAGCTCTGGAAACACCATATATTTT
CASSLSSSGNTIYF
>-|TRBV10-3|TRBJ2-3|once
TGTGCCATCAGTGGGGCTTTTGGAGGCACAGATACGCAGTATTTT
CAISGAFGGTDTQYF
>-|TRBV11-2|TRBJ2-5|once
TGTGCCAGCAGCTTAAGTTGGGCCGGGGAGACCCAGTACTTC
CASSLSWAGETQYF
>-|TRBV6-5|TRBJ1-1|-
TGTGCCAGCAGTTACCTGCGGCGGTCGGACACTGAAGCTTTCTTT
CASSYLRRSDTEAFF
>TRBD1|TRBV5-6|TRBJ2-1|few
TGTGCCAGCAGCTTGGGACAGGGGGCCTGGGATGAGCAGTTCTTC
CASSLGQGAWDEQFF
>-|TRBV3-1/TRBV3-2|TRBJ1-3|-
TGTGCCAGCAGCAAGGACACTGGAAACACCATATATTTT
CASSKDTGNTIYF
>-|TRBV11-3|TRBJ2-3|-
TGTGCCAGCAGCTCTGGAGATACGCAGTATTTT
CASSSGDTQYF
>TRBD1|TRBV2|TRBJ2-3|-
TGTGCCAGCTCAGGGACAGGGGGAAACACAGATACGCAGTATTTT
CASSGTGGNTDTQYF
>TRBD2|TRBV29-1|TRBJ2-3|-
TGCAGCGTTGGGCTAGCGGGAGGATTAGATACGCAGTATTTT
CSVGLAGGLDTQYF
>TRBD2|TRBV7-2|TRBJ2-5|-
TGTGCCAGCAGCTCCGGCCCTACTAGCGCCAGCCTCCAGTACTTC
CASSSGPTSASLQYF
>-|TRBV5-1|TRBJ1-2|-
TGCGCCAGCAGCTGGAACGGACAGAATGGCTACACCTTC
CASSWNGQNGYTF
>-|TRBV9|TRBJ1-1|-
TGTGCCAGCAGCGTAGCAGGGGACGCTGAAGCTTTCTTT
CASSVAGDAEAFF
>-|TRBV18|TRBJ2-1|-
TGTGCCAGCTCACCGGGACTTAGCAATGAGCAGTTCTTC
CASSPGLSNEQFF
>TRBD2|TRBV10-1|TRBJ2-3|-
TGCGCCAGCAGACTACAGCGGGAGGCCCCAGATACGCAGTATTTT
CASRLQREAPDTQYF
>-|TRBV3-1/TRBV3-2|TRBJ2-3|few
TGTGCCAGCAGATGGACAGGCACAGATACGCAGTATTTT
CASRWTGTDTQYF
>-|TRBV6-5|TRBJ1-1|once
TGTGCCAGCAGTTACAAGGGGAACACTGAAGCTTTCTTT
CASSYKGNTEAFF
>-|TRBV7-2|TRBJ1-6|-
TGTGCCAGCAGCTTAGATCGCATTGGGGTTGTAGATTCACCCCTCCACTTT
CASSLDRIGVVDSPLHF
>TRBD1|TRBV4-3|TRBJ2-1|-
TGCGCCAGCAGCCAAGATGGGACAGCGTTCTACAATGAGCAGTTCTTC
CASSQDGTAFYNEQFF
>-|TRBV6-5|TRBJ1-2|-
TGTGCCAGCAGTTACGTAGGGGACTATGGCTACACCTTC
CASSYVGDYGYTF
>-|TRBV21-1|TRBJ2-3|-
TGTGCCAGCAGCAAAACAGGGCCTGTGAACACAGATACGCAGTATTTT
CASSKTGPVNTDTQYF
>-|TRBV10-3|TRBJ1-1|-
TGTGCCATCAGTGAAACAGGGAAGTTACCTGAAGCTTTCTTT
CAISETGKLPEAFF
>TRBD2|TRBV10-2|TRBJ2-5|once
TGCGCCAGCAGCGACCCGGGGGGGCCAGAGACCCAGTACTTC
CASSDPGGPETQYF
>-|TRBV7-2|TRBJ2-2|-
TGTGCCAGCAGCTTATGGCACACCGGGGAGCTGTTTTTT
CASSLWHTGELFF
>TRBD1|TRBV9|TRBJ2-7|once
TGTGCCAGCAGCGTAGGTGAGGACAGGTCCTACGAGCAGTACTTC
CASSVGEDRSYEQYF